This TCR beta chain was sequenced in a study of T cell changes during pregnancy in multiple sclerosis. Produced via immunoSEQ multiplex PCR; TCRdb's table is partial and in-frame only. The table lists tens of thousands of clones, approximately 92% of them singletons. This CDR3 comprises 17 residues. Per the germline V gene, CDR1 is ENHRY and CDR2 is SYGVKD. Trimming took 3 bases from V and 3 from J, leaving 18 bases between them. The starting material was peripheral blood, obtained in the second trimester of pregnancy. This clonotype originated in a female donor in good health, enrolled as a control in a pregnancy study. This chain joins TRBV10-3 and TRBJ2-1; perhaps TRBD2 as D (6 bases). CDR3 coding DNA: TGTGCCATCAGTGACTCCCTGATGGGCGGGAACTACAATGAGCAGTTCTTC. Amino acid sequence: CAISDSLMGGNYNEQFF.